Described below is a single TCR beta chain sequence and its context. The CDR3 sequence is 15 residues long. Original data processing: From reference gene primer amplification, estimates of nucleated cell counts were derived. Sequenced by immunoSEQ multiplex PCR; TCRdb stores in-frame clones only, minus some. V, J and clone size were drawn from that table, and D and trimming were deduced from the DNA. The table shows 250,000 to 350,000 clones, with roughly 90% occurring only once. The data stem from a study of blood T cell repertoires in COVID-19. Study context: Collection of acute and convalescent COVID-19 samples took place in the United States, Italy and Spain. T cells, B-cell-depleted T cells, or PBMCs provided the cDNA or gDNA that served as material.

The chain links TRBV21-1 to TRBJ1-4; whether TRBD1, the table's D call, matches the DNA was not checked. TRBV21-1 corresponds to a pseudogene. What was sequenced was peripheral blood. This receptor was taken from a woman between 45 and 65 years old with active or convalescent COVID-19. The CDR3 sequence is CASIEKRGRNEKLFF. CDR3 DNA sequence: TGTGCCAGCATCGAAAAGAGGGGGAGAAATGAAAAACTGTTTTTT.